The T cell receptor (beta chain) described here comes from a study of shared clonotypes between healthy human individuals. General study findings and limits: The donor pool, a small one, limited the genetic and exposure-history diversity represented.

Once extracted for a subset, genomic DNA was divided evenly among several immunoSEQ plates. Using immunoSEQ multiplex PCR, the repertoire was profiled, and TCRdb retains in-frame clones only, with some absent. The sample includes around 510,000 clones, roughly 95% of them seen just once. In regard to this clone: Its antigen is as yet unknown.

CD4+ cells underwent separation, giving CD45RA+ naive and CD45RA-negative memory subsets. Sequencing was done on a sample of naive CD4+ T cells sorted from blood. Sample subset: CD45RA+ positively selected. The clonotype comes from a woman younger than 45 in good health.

In DNA form, the CDR3 reads TGTGCCAGCAGGGGGGACGGGACAGGGTTGGAATTGGATCAGCCCCAGCATTTT. This encodes CASRGDGTGLELDQPQHF. This chain connects TRBV5-4 to TRBJ1-5; 9 bases agree with TRBD1. Germline V gives CDR1 SGHNT, CDR2 YYREEE (reference sequence). The CDR3 is made up of 18 amino acids. Losses at the gene ends were 5 bases for V and 5 bases for J; bases not matched to a gene: 17.